The rows below give T cell receptor beta chains drawn from one sample of a study of Graves' ophthalmopathy and Graves' hyperthyroidism. From the multiplex PCR reads, TCRdb called clonotypes with MiXCR, one entry per CDR3 protein. This table has roughly 610,000 distinct CDR3 sequences, about a fifth appearing once. Sequenced sample: peripheral blood. Receptors were obtained from a woman between 18 and 30 years old with stable Graves' hyperthyroidism. Some clones in this sample may be carry-over from other donors' samples. Each CDR3 is given with its conserved first and last residue. A D gene is named only where the DNA matches it firmly. Rows may omit the clone size; those that give it use once, few, many or a size class.

v_call	clone_size	j_call	d_call	cdr3_aa	cdr3_nt
TRBV4-3	many	TRBJ2-7	.	CASSQDPTTGYEQYF	TGCGCCAGCAGCCAAGATCCTACGACAGGCTACGAGCAGTACTTC
TRBV30	few	TRBJ1-1	.	CAWIPTGWENTEAFF	TGTGCCTGGATTCCCACGGGGTGGGAGAACACTGAAGCTTTCTTT
TRBV9	many	TRBJ2-7	.	CASSPRTGGEQYF	TGTGCCAGCAGCCCCCGAACCGGTGGGGAGCAGTACTTC
TRBV15	few	TRBJ2-2	.	CATSRDYPRSANTGELFF	TGTGCCACCAGCAGAGATTACCCGCGGTCCGCTAACACCGGGGAGCTGTTTTTT
TRBV28	.	TRBJ2-4	.	CASSLPGRSAKNIQYF	TGTGCCAGCAGTTTACCAGGGAGGAGTGCCAAAAACATTCAGTACTTC
TRBV27	once	TRBJ2-7	TRBD2	CASSPSGTNEQYF	TGTGCCAGCAGCCCTAGCGGGACGAACGAGCAGTACTTC
TRBV29-1	many	TRBJ1-1	.	CSVESLAVAEAFF	TGCAGCGTTGAAAGCTTGGCAGTAGCTGAAGCTTTCTTT
TRBV12-3/TRBV12-4	few	TRBJ1-1	.	CASTKIGLNTEAFF	TGTGCCAGCACCAAAATAGGTCTAAACACTGAAGCTTTCTTT
TRBV5-1	many	TRBJ2-2	.	CASSLSSATNTGELFF	TGCGCCAGCAGCTTGTCTAGCGCCACGAACACCGGGGAGCTGTTTTTT
TRBV12-3/TRBV12-4	many	TRBJ1-1	.	CASTGQMNTEAFF	TGTGCCAGCACCGGGCAGATGAACACTGAAGCTTTCTTT
TRBV3-1	.	TRBJ2-7	.	CASSQVEGYEQYF	TGTGCCAGCAGCCAAGTGGAGGGCTACGAGCAGTACTTC
TRBV19	.	TRBJ2-5	.	CASSSTGTLQETQYF	TGTGCCAGTAGTAGCACCGGGACCCTACAAGAGACCCAGTACTTC
TRBV28	.	TRBJ2-7	.	CASSHRSLSYEQYF	TGTGCCAGCAGTCACAGGAGTTTGTCCTACGAGCAGTACTTC
TRBV30	many	TRBJ1-1	.	CAWSPGNTEAFF	TGTGCCTGGAGTCCAGGGAACACTGAAGCTTTCTTT
TRBV15	many	TRBJ1-6	.	CATSRGGKNSPLHF	TGTGCCACCAGCAGAGGAGGGAAGAATTCACCCCTCCACTTT
TRBV12-3/TRBV12-4	few	TRBJ1-1	TRBD1	CASTLSSRDREAFF	TGTGCCAGCACCCTATCTTCCCGGGACAGAGAAGCTTTCTTT
TRBV7-6	.	TRBJ2-5	TRBD2	CASSFRGGGETQYF	TGTGCCAGCAGCTTCCGGGGGGGCGGGGAGACCCAGTACTTC
TRBV14	many	TRBJ1-6	.	CASSQGRGASPLHF	TGTGCCAGCAGCCAGGGCAGGGGAGCTTCACCCCTCCACTTT
TRBV9	.	TRBJ2-5	.	CASSVEWGQETQYF	TGTGCCAGCAGCGTAGAATGGGGCCAAGAGACCCAGTACTTC
TRBV9	many	TRBJ1-2	.	CASSAEGVHTPSMGYTF	TGTGCCAGCAGCGCCGAGGGGGTCCACACACCCTCTATGGGCTACACCTTC
TRBV20-1	.	TRBJ2-7	TRBD1	CSALDRFNREQYF	TGCAGTGCCCTGGACAGGTTCAATCGCGAGCAGTACTTC
TRBV3-1	many	TRBJ1-2	TRBD1	CASSFPGQGASGYTF	TGTGCCAGCAGCTTTCCGGGACAGGGGGCAAGTGGCTACACCTTC
TRBV20-1	many	TRBJ1-5	.	CSARRFSNQPQHF	TGCAGTGCTAGGAGGTTTAGCAATCAGCCCCAGCATTTT
TRBV12-3/TRBV12-4	many	TRBJ1-2	.	CASSPQGSVGYTF	TGTGCCAGCAGTCCTCAGGGCTCCGTAGGCTACACCTTC
TRBV7-9	many	TRBJ1-2	.	CASSLGLNYGYTF	TGTGCCAGCAGCTTGGGGCTGAACTATGGCTACACCTTC
TRBV12-3/TRBV12-4	.	TRBJ1-5	.	CASSSQANQPQHF	TGTGCCAGCAGTTCACAGGCAAATCAGCCCCAGCATTTT
TRBV28	many	TRBJ1-2	.	CASSLLRVANYGYTF	TGTGCCAGCAGTTTATTGAGGGTAGCTAACTATGGCTACACCTTC
TRBV9	many	TRBJ1-1	.	CASSVVGGNTEAFF	TGTGCCAGCAGCGTAGTGGGGGGGAACACTGAAGCTTTCTTT
TRBV10-3	.	TRBJ2-2	.	CAISVDFTGELFF	TGTGCCATCAGTGTCGACTTCACCGGGGAGCTGTTTTTT
TRBV7-2	.	TRBJ1-2	.	CASIRDGYTF	TGTGCCAGCATAAGGGACGGCTACACCTTC
TRBV20-1	once	TRBJ2-7	.	CSARSGDAYEQYF	TGCAGTGCCCGGTCAGGTGACGCCTACGAGCAGTACTTC
TRBV27	few	TRBJ1-6	TRBD1	CASGGLQGLDSPLHF	TGTGCCAGCGGGGGGCTACAGGGGTTGGACTCACCCCTCCACTTT
TRBV9	few	TRBJ1-1	.	CASSPRGGSAEAFF	TGTGCCAGCAGCCCCCGTGGGGGCTCGGCTGAAGCTTTCTTT
TRBV6-5	.	TRBJ1-2	TRBD1	CASSLSTGGSYGYTF	TGTGCCAGCAGTTTATCCACAGGGGGAAGCTATGGCTACACCTTC
TRBV11-1	many	TRBJ1-2	.	CASSLNGGYGYTF	TGTGCCAGCAGCTTGAATGGGGGCTATGGCTACACCTTC
TRBV27	.	TRBJ2-1	TRBD1	CASSTGTAYNEQFF	TGTGCCAGCAGCACCGGGACAGCCTACAATGAGCAGTTCTTC
TRBV27	.	TRBJ2-7	TRBD2	CASIGLAGGPPYEQYF	TGTGCCAGCATAGGACTAGCGGGAGGGCCTCCCTACGAGCAGTACTTC
TRBV27	many	TRBJ2-7	TRBD2	CASRSGSGGAYEQYF	TGTGCCAGCAGGTCTGGTTCGGGAGGGGCTTACGAGCAGTACTTC
TRBV12-3/TRBV12-4	.	TRBJ1-2	TRBD1	CASSRQGFNYGYTF	TGTGCCAGCAGCAGACAGGGATTTAACTATGGCTACACCTTC
TRBV7-9	many	TRBJ1-2	.	CASSLGKHHGYTF	TGTGCCAGCAGCTTAGGGAAGCACCATGGCTACACCTTC
TRBV19	many	TRBJ2-7	.	CASSIDELTYEQYF	TGTGCCAGTAGTATAGATGAGTTGACCTACGAGCAGTACTTC
TRBV6-2/TRBV6-3	once	TRBJ1-5	.	CASSRHGGNQPQHF	TGTGCCAGCAGTCGCCACGGGGGAAATCAGCCCCAGCATTTT
TRBV6-1	.	TRBJ2-4	.	CASSSRLGVAKNIQYF	TGTGCCAGCAGCAGCCGGCTAGGAGTAGCCAAAAACATTCAGTACTTC